This is a list of T cell receptor beta chains from one sample in a study of control samples from healthy donors and cancer patients. Sequencing was performed with immunoSEQ multiplex PCR; in TCRdb, only in-frame clones are kept and a portion is missing. The sample includes 400,000 to 450,000 clones, 75% to 95% of them seen just once. The specimen was PBMCs. The origin of the receptors is a man aged 40-55 years with head and neck cancer. CDR3s include the opening cysteine and the closing phenylalanine or tryptophan. Fields, in order: V gene, CDR3 length, J gene, clone size, D gene, CDR3 protein, CDR3 DNA. D genes are given only for firm matches. Where a row states a size, it is once, few, many or the class of an expanded clone; other rows omit it.

>TRBV18|16|TRBJ2-1|.|.
CASSPRSGGGGNEQFF
TGTGCCAGCTCACCGCGCTCAGGGGGAGGTGGCAATGAGCAGTTCTTC
>TRBV4-2|15|TRBJ1-5|.|.
CASSQDRGSNQPQHF
TGTGCCAGCAGCCAAGATCGAGGGAGCAATCAGCCCCAGCATTTT
>TRBV28|11|TRBJ1-4|once|.
CASRLDEKLFF
TGTGCCAGCAGACTGGATGAAAAACTGTTTTTT
>TRBV11-2|13|TRBJ2-7|.|TRBD1
CASSADRGGEQYF
TGTGCCAGCAGCGCGGACAGGGGAGGCGAGCAGTACTTC
>TRBV6-5|15|TRBJ2-1|.|TRBD2
CASIALGTSYNEQFF
TGTGCCAGTATAGCCCTAGGGACTAGCTACAATGAGCAGTTCTTC
>TRBV3-1/TRBV3-2|13|TRBJ1-2|.|.
CASSTTEYYGYTF
TGTGCCAGCAGCACGACGGAGTACTATGGCTACACCTTC
>TRBV4-2|15|TRBJ1-4|.|.
CASSQARRDDEKLFF
TGTGCCAGCAGCCAAGCCCGCCGGGATGATGAAAAACTGTTTTTT
>TRBV11-2|18|TRBJ2-6|.|TRBD1
CASSFSTGVNSGANVLTF
TGTGCCAGCAGCTTTTCCACAGGGGTCAACTCTGGGGCCAACGTCCTGACTTTC
>TRBV5-1|15|TRBJ2-7|once|TRBD1
CASSSTGTPSYEQYF
TGCGCCAGCAGCTCGACAGGGACACCCTCCTACGAGCAGTACTTC
>TRBV30|16|TRBJ2-5|.|.
CAWSEQPGRAGETQYF
TGTGCCTGGAGTGAACAGCCTGGCAGGGCAGGGGAGACCCAGTACTTC
>TRBV19|16|TRBJ2-2|.|.
CASSMLADANTGELFF
TGTGCCAGTAGTATGTTAGCTGACGCGAACACCGGGGAGCTGTTTTTT
>TRBV28|17|TRBJ2-1|.|TRBD2
CASKIWVSRGAGNEQFF
TGTGCCAGCAAAATTTGGGTTTCGCGGGGGGCCGGTAATGAGCAGTTCTTC
>TRBV28|14|TRBJ1-1|.|.
CASTLMRRGAEAFF
TGTGCCAGCACCCTTATGAGGAGGGGCGCTGAAGCTTTCTTT
>TRBV7-9|15|TRBJ2-7|.|TRBD1
CASSTPGQKTYEQYF
TGTGCCAGCAGCACTCCGGGACAGAAAACCTACGAGCAGTACTTC
>TRBV27|15|TRBJ2-2|.|.
CASSLIGANTGELFF
TGTGCCAGTAGTTTAATAGGGGCTAACACCGGGGAGCTGTTTTTT
>TRBV4-2|14|TRBJ1-6|once|.
CASSQDLRNSPLHF
TGTGCCAGCAGCCAAGATCTGCGTAATTCACCCCTCCACTTT
>TRBV4-1|15|TRBJ2-7|.|TRBD2
CASSPAGGAIYEQYF
TGCGCCAGCAGCCCCGCCGGGGGGGCAATCTACGAGCAGTACTTC
>TRBV18|13|TRBJ2-7|.|.
CASSSADSYEQYF
TGTGCCAGCTCAAGCGCCGACTCCTACGAGCAGTACTTC
>TRBV27|17|TRBJ1-5|.|.
CASSTAGRALNNQPQHF
TGTGCCAGCAGTACAGCTGGTCGGGCTCTTAACAATCAGCCCCAGCATTTT
>TRBV5-6|12|TRBJ1-1|.|.
CASSLGGGKAFF
TGTGCCAGCAGCTTGGGGGGAGGAAAAGCTTTCTTT
>TRBV28|13|TRBJ2-7|.|.
CASHSTGPYEQYF
TGTGCCAGCCATTCGACAGGCCCCTACGAGCAGTACTTC
>TRBV24-1|17|TRBJ2-3|.|TRBD2
CATSDSGLAAYTDTQYF
TGTGCCACCAGTGATTCGGGACTAGCGGCTTACACAGATACGCAGTATTTT
>TRBV29-1|13|TRBJ2-7|.|TRBD1
CSVAKTGKYEQYF
TGCAGCGTTGCCAAGACAGGGAAGTACGAGCAGTACTTC
>TRBV3-1/TRBV3-2|13|TRBJ2-7|.|.
CASSNGLTGLQYF
TGTGCCAGCAGCAACGGACTAACGGGCCTGCAGTACTTC
>TRBV11-2|15|TRBJ1-6|.|.
CASSAMSTLASPLHF
TGTGCCAGCAGCGCAATGAGTACTTTGGCCTCACCCCTCCACTTT
>TRBV11-2|15|TRBJ2-1|.|TRBD2
CASSFSGSGYYEQFF
TGTGCCAGCAGCTTTAGCGGGAGTGGCTATTATGAGCAGTTCTTC
>TRBV2|14|TRBJ2-3|.|TRBD1
CASSDRQGSDTQYF
TGTGCCAGCAGTGATCGACAGGGATCAGATACGCAGTATTTT
>TRBV13|18|TRBJ2-7|few|TRBD2
CASSSTGGTRDSPYEQYF
TGTGCCAGCAGCTCCACCGGGGGGACTAGGGACTCACCCTACGAGCAGTACTTC
>TRBV12-3/TRBV12-4|13|TRBJ2-7|.|.
CASSRGSDYEQYF
TGTGCCAGCAGTCGAGGTTCGGACTACGAGCAGTACTTC
>TRBV5-1|17|TRBJ1-1|.|TRBD1
CASSLTGTGMLYTEAFF
TGCGCCAGCAGCTTGACCGGGACAGGGATGTTGTACACTGAAGCTTTCTTT
>TRBV11-2|16|TRBJ1-4|.|.
CASSSRGEAEEEKLFF
TGTGCCAGCAGCTCCCGGGGGGAGGCGGAAGAAGAAAAACTGTTTTTT
>TRBV6-2/TRBV6-3|12|TRBJ2-3|once|.
CASSWVADTQYF
TGTGCCAGCAGTTGGGTTGCAGATACGCAGTATTTT
>TRBV21-1|16|TRBJ1-1|.|.
CASSRKRGRKMAEAFF
TGTGCCAGCAGCAGAAAAAGGGGAAGGAAAATGGCTGAAGCTTTCTTT
>TRBV3-1/TRBV3-2|14|TRBJ1-5|.|.
CASRAGIGNQPQHF
TGTGCCAGCAGGGCAGGGATAGGCAATCAGCCCCAGCATTTT
>TRBV11-2|14|TRBJ2-2|.|.
CASRRGATTGELFF
TGTGCCAGCCGCCGGGGGGCCACTACCGGGGAGCTGTTTTTT
>TRBV27|12|TRBJ1-5|.|.
CASARVNQPQHF
TGTGCCAGTGCGAGGGTCAATCAGCCCCAGCATTTT
>TRBV5-1|15|TRBJ2-3|.|TRBD2
CASSLSTSSTDTQYF
TGCGCCAGCAGCTTGTCGACTAGCTCCACAGATACGCAGTATTTT
>TRBV9|14|TRBJ2-7|.|.
CASSVGGGNDEQYF
TGTGCCAGCAGCGTAGGTGGGGGGAACGACGAGCAGTACTTC
>TRBV7-9|13|TRBJ2-1|.|.
CASSSSGPNEQFF
TGTGCCAGCAGCTCGTCGGGACCCAATGAGCAGTTCTTC
>TRBV7-2|17|TRBJ2-7|.|.
CASSPRGRGENPYEQYF
TGTGCCAGCAGCCCTAGGGGTCGAGGGGAGAATCCCTACGAGCAGTACTTC
>TRBV10-3|17|TRBJ2-5|once|TRBD2
CAISGGLAGGTPETQYF
TGTGCCATCAGTGGAGGACTAGCGGGGGGCACCCCAGAGACCCAGTACTTC
>TRBV30|15|TRBJ1-5|.|.
CAWSPGTWSNQPQHF
TGTGCCTGGAGCCCCGGGACTTGGAGCAATCAGCCCCAGCATTTT
>TRBV2|13|TRBJ1-5|.|TRBD1
CASQDRGNQPQHF
TGTGCCAGCCAGGACAGGGGGAATCAGCCCCAGCATTTT
>TRBV4-2|14|TRBJ1-4|.|TRBD1
CASSAPGTAEKLFF
TGTGCCAGCAGCGCACCCGGGACAGCAGAAAAACTGTTTTTT
>TRBV28|15|TRBJ1-2|.|TRBD1
CASSHGTGGGHGYTF
TGTGCCAGCAGTCACGGGACAGGGGGCGGGCATGGCTACACCTTC
>TRBV19|13|TRBJ2-1|once|.
CASSTRVYNEQFF
TGTGCCAGTAGCACCAGGGTGTACAATGAGCAGTTCTTC
>TRBV6-5|14|TRBJ1-5|.|.
CASRARTTGQPQHF
TGTGCCAGCAGGGCCCGGACGACCGGTCAGCCCCAGCATTTT
>TRBV3-1/TRBV3-2|15|TRBJ1-1|.|.
CASSQDPGLNTEAFF
TGTGCCAGCAGCCAAGATCCCGGCTTGAACACTGAAGCTTTCTTT
>TRBV5-4|14|TRBJ2-5|.|.
CASSPRNDQETQYF
TGTGCCAGCAGCCCCCGAAACGACCAAGAGACCCAGTACTTC
>TRBV24-1|15|TRBJ1-2|.|TRBD1
CATSDDTDRGLRYTF
TGTGCCACCAGTGATGACACGGACAGGGGGCTACGCTACACCTTC
>TRBV27|13|TRBJ1-6|.|.
CASSLLTASPLHF
TGTGCCAGCAGTTTATTAACTGCTTCACCCCTCCACTTT
>TRBV18|13|TRBJ1-1|.|.
CASSPRMTREAFF
TGTGCCAGCTCACCACGGATGACCCGTGAAGCTTTCTTT
>TRBV4-1|15|TRBJ1-5|.|.
CASSPNTGRNQPQHF
TGCGCCAGCAGCCCTAATACAGGGAGAAATCAGCCCCAGCATTTT
>TRBV29-1|12|TRBJ1-2|.|TRBD1
CSVAGTGYGYTF
TGCAGCGTTGCAGGGACAGGCTATGGCTACACCTTC
>TRBV6-6|13|TRBJ2-7|.|.
CASSYDRPYEQYF
TGTGCCAGCAGTTACGACAGACCATACGAGCAGTACTTC
>TRBV15|17|TRBJ1-5|once|.
CATSSDSILRGNQPQHF
TGTGCCACCAGCAGCGACTCAATCCTCCGGGGCAATCAGCCCCAGCATTTT
>TRBV28|14|TRBJ1-2|.|.
CASSGQEGSGGYTF
TGTGCCAGCAGTGGGCAGGAGGGGTCGGGGGGCTACACCTTC
>TRBV2|16|TRBJ2-7|.|TRBD2
CASSDSTSGTSYEQYF
TGTGCCAGCAGTGACTCGACTAGCGGGACTTCCTACGAGCAGTACTTC
>TRBV6-5|15|TRBJ1-6|.|.
CASSYQGRGNSPLHF
TGTGCCAGCAGTTACCAGGGACGGGGTAATTCACCCCTCCACTTT